One sample yielded the 15 T cell receptor beta chains listed below, sequenced in a study of cytomegalovirus exposure and HLA in healthy donors. Some clones are missing from TCRdb's copy, which holds only in-frame ones; the method was immunoSEQ multiplex PCR. Of fewer than 400,000 clones listed, nearly 90% are singletons. The sample was PBMCs. The receptors were gathered from a man aged 30 to 45 in good health and CMV-seronegative.

This clone has just a few counts. V is TRBV6-5 and J is TRBJ1-5; D is perhaps TRBD1 (5 bases). Trimming left V 5 bases short and J 6 bases short, with 11 bases between. Germline CDR1 MNHEY, CDR2 SVGAGI. CDR3 length equals 13 residues. The CDR3 reads CASSQGRSQPQHF. DNA of the CDR3: TGTGCCAGCAGTCAGGGAAGGAGTCAGCCCCAGCATTTT.

V and J are TRBV7-2 and TRBJ1-6; the D is unclear. The CDR3 has 17 amino acids. Trimming stripped 2 bases from V and 4 bases from J, with 15 bases between. CDR1 is SGHTA, CDR2 FQGNSA, per germline. CDR3 nucleotides: TGTGCCAGCAGCTTACCCCGAACACGGGATTATAATTCACCCCTCCACTTT. Its protein product is CASSLPRTRDYNSPLHF.

V is TRBV11-3 and J is TRBJ2-7, with 7 bases fitting TRBD2. V was clipped by 2 bases and J by 2 bases; unmatched bases: 3. The CDR3 loop spans 14 amino acids. CDR1 is SGHNT and CDR2 is YENEEA in the germline V gene. CDR3: CASSLYGGAYEQYF. The CDR3 DNA follows: TGTGCCAGCAGCTTATATGGGGGGGCCTACGAGCAGTACTTC. Filled out from reference TRBV11-3 and TRBJ2-7, the complete variable domain reads EAGVVQSPRYKIIEKKQPVAFWCNPISGHNTLYWYLQNLGQGPELLIRYENEEAVDDSQLPKDRFSAERLKGVDSTLKIQPAELGDSAVYLCASSLYGGAYEQYFGPGTRLTVT.

The chain carries TRBV5-4 and TRBJ2-1; possibly TRBD2 for D (6 bases). Germline CDR1 reads SGHNT; CDR2 reads YYREEE (reference sequence). CDR3 size: 15 residues. Trimming cost V 2 bases and J 4 bases, with 13 bases left between them. DNA for the CDR3: TGTGCCAGCAGCTTCCGAGGGAGGAGTTACAATGAGCAGTTCTTC. Its translation: CASSFRGRSYNEQFF.

This clone was detected once. J is TRBJ2-5 and V is TRBV6-5; 7 nucleotides agree with TRBD2. Unmatched junction bases numbered 5, after V lost 0 bases and J lost 7 bases. The CDR3 has 14 residues. Looked up from germline, CDR1 is MNHEY and CDR2 is SVGAGI. DNA of the CDR3: TGTGCCAGCAGTTACTCTAGTGGCGGGGGGACCCAGTACTTC. Encoded protein: CASSYSSGGGTQYF.

The gene calls are TRBV7-6 and TRBJ1-3; TRBD1 agrees at 11 bases. The CDR3 loop spans 16 amino acids. Germline V lookup: CDR1 SGHVS, CDR2 FNYEAQ. The ends lost 3 bases at V and 2 bases at J; junction bases unmatched: 3. This CDR3 reads CASSLDRGPAGNTIYF. The CDR3 region has the DNA TGTGCCAGCAGCTTGGACAGGGGGCCTGCTGGAAACACCATATATTTT.

J is TRBJ1-5 and V is TRBV19; no clear D. Germline V gene data show CDR1 as LNHDA and CDR2 as SQIVND (reference sequence). Trimming pared 3 bases from V and 4 bases from J, leaving 16 bases between. CDR3 length equals 16 residues. The CDR3 protein is CASSMPEGRKNQPQHF. CDR3 coding DNA: TGTGCCAGTAGTATGCCGGAGGGCAGAAAGAATCAGCCCCAGCATTTT.

This clone was picked up one time. The chain employs TRBV6-5 and TRBJ2-5; 9 nucleotides match TRBD1. V lost 0 bases, J lost 5 bases, and 7 bases stayed unmatched. In germline, CDR1 is MNHEY, CDR2 SVGAGI. The CDR3 runs 16 residues. This chain's CDR3 is CASSYSWDRAGETQYF. The DNA for the CDR3 is TGTGCCAGCAGTTACTCCTGGGACAGGGCTGGTGAGACCCAGTACTTC.

This clone is a singleton in its sample. V usage is TRBV9 and J usage is TRBJ1-4; 11 bases are a match to TRBD1. The CDR3 extends over 16 amino acids. V dropped 3 bases and J dropped 5; count of bases not matched to a gene: 6. The germline CDR1 and CDR2 sequences are SGDLS and YYNGEE. This chain's CDR3 is CASSARTGGRNEKLFF. The CDR3 bases are TGTGCCAGCAGCGCACGGACAGGGGGCAGGAATGAAAAACTGTTTTTT.

This sequence joins TRBV7-9 and TRBJ2-6; D not resolved. The CDR3 is 13 residues long. Between the trimmed V and J ends, which lost 3 bases and 4 bases, there was a span of 4 bases. The germline V gene encodes CDR1 SEHNR and CDR2 FQNEAQ (reference sequence). Here the CDR3 reads CASSFSGANVLTF. The CDR3 region has the DNA TGTGCCAGCAGCTTCTCCGGGGCCAACGTCCTGACTTTC.

CDR3 bases: TGTGCCAGCAGCTTGGAACAGGGAAGGGGAGGCTACACCTTC. This encodes CASSLEQGRGGYTF. V is TRBV5-6 and J is TRBJ1-2; D possibly corresponds to TRBD1 (6 bases). The CDR3 consists of 14 residues. V dropped 0 bases and J dropped 8 bases, with 14 bases sitting between them. The germline V gene has CDR1 SGHDT and CDR2 YYEEEE.

V usage is TRBV19 and J usage is TRBJ1-1, with TRBD1 matching over 8 bases. The germline gives CDR1 LNHDA, CDR2 SQIVND (reference sequence). CDR3 length equals 14 residues. V lost 6 bases, J lost 5 bases, and 8 bases stayed unmatched. As DNA, the CDR3 is TGTGCCAGTAGGGGGGCAGGGGGCTTTACTGAAGCTTTCTTT. It translates to CASRGAGGFTEAFF.

The chain has TRBV27 and TRBJ1-6; D not resolved. The V gene's germline CDR1 is MNHEY and CDR2 SMNVEV (reference sequence). The CDR3 is 18 amino acids. V shed 0 bases and J shed 0 bases, with 12 bases lying between them. CDR3 amino acids: CASSLSGRWASYNSPLHF. CDR3 nucleotides: TGTGCCAGCAGTTTATCAGGCCGCTGGGCCTCCTATAATTCACCCCTCCACTTT.

The chain couples TRBV7-7 to TRBJ2-1; D is possibly TRBD2 (7 bases). The CDR3 extends over 15 amino acids. Per the germline V gene, CDR1 is SSHAT and CDR2 is FNYEAQ (reference sequence). Trimming left V 5 bases short and J 2 bases short, with 13 bases between. The CDR3 here is CASSLLGGPYNEQFF. In DNA form, the CDR3 reads TGTGCCAGCAGCCTACTGGGGGGGCCCTACAATGAGCAGTTCTTC.

The chain recombines TRBV30 with TRBJ2-7; D may be TRBD2 (5 bases). V dropped 1 base and J dropped 7 bases, with 14 bases sitting between them. In germline, CDR1 is GTSNPN, CDR2 SVGIG (reference sequence). This CDR3 has 13 amino acids. This CDR3 reads CAWSEDLGREQYF. The CDR3, as DNA: TGTGCCTGGAGTGAGGACTTGGGCCGGGAGCAGTACTTC. Supplemented by reference TRBV30 and TRBJ2-7, the full variable domain reads SQTIHQWPATLVQPVGSPLSLECTVEGTSNPNLYWYRQAAGRGLQLLFYSVGIGQISSEVPQNLSASRPQDRQFILSSKKLLLSDSGFYLCAWSEDLGREQYFGPGTRLTVT.